At least ten counts were recorded for the clone carrying this TCR beta chain. The antigen remains unidentified. The source material, RNA transcripts, was used to amplify TCR beta CDR3 regions. The study used the HTBI primer set for a first-round RT-PCR of the TCR CDR3. TCRdb re-called the multiplex PCR reads with MiXCR, one entry per CDR3 protein. The sample contains roughly 360,000 distinct CDR3 sequences, roughly 14% of which appear only once. These data originate in a study of T cells in Graves' hyperthyroidism and ophthalmopathy. General study findings and limits: Clonotypes that were expanded in thyroid above 0.001 mostly appeared in blood too.

V shed 6 bases and J 1 base; nucleotides not matched to a gene: 5. The CDR3 loop spans 14 amino acids. Patients aged 18 to 65 had newly diagnosed hyperthyroidism that had lasted under 2 months. The PBMCs were sourced from fresh peripheral blood (about 10 ml). Sequencing was done on a sample of blood. The genes are TRBV12-3 or TRBV12-4 and TRBJ2-5; TRBD1 matches at 7 bases. This receptor was identified in a man aged 25 to 40 with Graves' hyperthyroidism that later progressed to Graves' ophthalmopathy. CDR3 amino acids: CASSPRTGQETQYF. The CDR3 region has the DNA TGTGCCAGCAGCCCCAGGACAGGCCAAGAGACCCAGTACTTC.